The rows below give T cell receptor beta chains drawn from one sample of a study of human T cells and chemical hapten exposure. TCRdb reanalysed the RACE reads using MiXCR and keeps one entry per CDR3 protein. In the table there are 150,000 to 200,000 distinct CDR3 sequences, roughly a quarter of which are singletons. Material: whole blood, obtained in connection with sensitization to the hapten diphenylcyclopropenone (DPC). The receptors were gathered from a woman between 18 and 30 years old with alopecia areata. Some clones in this sample may be carry-over from other donors' samples. The CDR3 runs from the conserved cysteine through the conserved F or W. The order of the fields is D gene, J gene, clone size, V gene, CDR3 DNA, CDR3 protein. The D gene is left open where the match is weak. Part of the rows lack a size; the others show once, few, many or a class for expanded clones.

d_call: -
j_call: TRBJ2-7
clone_size: many
v_call: TRBV7-9
cdr3_nt: TGTGCCAGCAGCTTAGTGGGTGGGTACGAGCAGTACTTC
cdr3_aa: CASSLVGGYEQYF

d_call: -
j_call: TRBJ2-7
clone_size: many
v_call: TRBV6-2/TRBV6-3
cdr3_nt: TGTGCCTCTTCTTCGACTCCCACATACGAGCAGTACTTC
cdr3_aa: CASSSTPTYEQYF

d_call: TRBD2
j_call: TRBJ2-1
clone_size: -
v_call: TRBV12-3/TRBV12-4
cdr3_nt: TGTGCCAGCAGTCGGGACTATTCCATCCACAATGAGCAGTTCTTC
cdr3_aa: CASSRDYSIHNEQFF

d_call: TRBD1
j_call: TRBJ2-2
clone_size: -
v_call: TRBV14
cdr3_nt: TGTGCCAGCAGCCAAGTAGGGGGCGCGAACACCGGGGAGCTGTTTTTT
cdr3_aa: CASSQVGGANTGELFF

d_call: -
j_call: TRBJ2-3
clone_size: once
v_call: TRBV20-1
cdr3_nt: TGCAGTGCTACACAAAACCGACGCACAGATACGCAGTATTTT
cdr3_aa: CSATQNRRTDTQYF

d_call: -
j_call: TRBJ2-5
clone_size: few
v_call: TRBV27
cdr3_nt: TGTGCCAGCAGTTTAGGGGCAGTCCAAGAGACCCAGTACTTC
cdr3_aa: CASSLGAVQETQYF

d_call: TRBD2
j_call: TRBJ2-1
clone_size: many
v_call: TRBV7-9
cdr3_nt: TGTGCCAGCAGCTTGCTAGCGGGGGCTTTGAGCTACAATGAGCAGTTCTTC
cdr3_aa: CASSLLAGALSYNEQFF

d_call: -
j_call: TRBJ2-3
clone_size: -
v_call: TRBV11-2
cdr3_nt: TGTGCCAGCAGTTCCGGGGGGCCTACGACGTATTTT
cdr3_aa: CASSSGGPTTYF

d_call: -
j_call: TRBJ2-4
clone_size: few
v_call: TRBV27
cdr3_nt: TGTGCCAGCAGTCCTGGAGGTGACTCGCGCAAAAACATTCAGTACTTC
cdr3_aa: CASSPGGDSRKNIQYF

d_call: -
j_call: TRBJ2-5
clone_size: few
v_call: TRBV20-1
cdr3_nt: TGCAGTGCTAGAATCCAAGAGACCCAGTACTTC
cdr3_aa: CSARIQETQYF

d_call: -
j_call: TRBJ2-3
clone_size: -
v_call: TRBV7-3
cdr3_nt: TGTGCCAGCAGCTTATTAGGTCTTGGCACAGATACGCAGTATTTT
cdr3_aa: CASSLLGLGTDTQYF

d_call: -
j_call: TRBJ2-3
clone_size: many
v_call: TRBV9
cdr3_nt: TGTGCCAGCAGCCCCCCGCCTATTAGCACAGATACGCAGTATTTT
cdr3_aa: CASSPPPISTDTQYF

d_call: TRBD1
j_call: TRBJ1-2
clone_size: -
v_call: TRBV12-3/TRBV12-4
cdr3_nt: TGTGCCAGCTCAAGGTGGACAGGGGATTTATACTATGGCTACACCTTC
cdr3_aa: CASSRWTGDLYYGYTF

d_call: -
j_call: TRBJ2-1
clone_size: -
v_call: TRBV20-1
cdr3_nt: TGCAGTGCCCACAAGTACAATGAGCAGTTCTTC
cdr3_aa: CSAHKYNEQFF

d_call: -
j_call: TRBJ2-7
clone_size: -
v_call: TRBV12-3/TRBV12-4
cdr3_nt: TGTGCCAGCACCTTCGGGGGACCCTACGAGCAGTACTTC
cdr3_aa: CASTFGGPYEQYF

d_call: -
j_call: TRBJ2-7
clone_size: many
v_call: TRBV20-1
cdr3_nt: TGCAGTGCTCTAGTCCACAACGCGCCGCACTTC
cdr3_aa: CSALVHNAPHF